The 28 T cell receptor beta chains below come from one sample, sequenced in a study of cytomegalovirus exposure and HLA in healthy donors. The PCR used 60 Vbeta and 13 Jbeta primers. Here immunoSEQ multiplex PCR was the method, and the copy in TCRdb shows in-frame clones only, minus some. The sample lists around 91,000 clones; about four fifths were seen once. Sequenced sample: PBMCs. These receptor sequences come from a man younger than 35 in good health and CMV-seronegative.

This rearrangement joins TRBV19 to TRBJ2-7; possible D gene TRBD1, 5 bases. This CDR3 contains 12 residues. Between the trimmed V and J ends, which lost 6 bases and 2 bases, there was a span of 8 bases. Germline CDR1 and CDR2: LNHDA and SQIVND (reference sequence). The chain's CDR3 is CASSPGTYEQYF. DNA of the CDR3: TGTGCCAGTAGCCCAGGGACCTACGAGCAGTACTTC. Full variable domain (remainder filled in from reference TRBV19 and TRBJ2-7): DGGITQSPKYLFRKEGQNVTLSCEQNLNHDAMYWYRQDPGQGLRLIYYSQIVNDFQKGDIAEGYSVSREKKESFPLTVTSAQKNPTAFYLCASSPGTYEQYFGPGTRLTVT.

Written as DNA, the CDR3 is TGTGCCAGCAACAAAGGACACCGGCAGTACTTC. Its translation: CASNKGHRQYF. This sequence joins TRBV6-5 and TRBJ2-7; TRBD1 might be the D (5 bases). The CDR3 contains 11 residues. From germline, CDR1 is MNHEY and CDR2 SVGAGI. V lost 7 bases, J lost 9 bases, and 13 bases lay in between.

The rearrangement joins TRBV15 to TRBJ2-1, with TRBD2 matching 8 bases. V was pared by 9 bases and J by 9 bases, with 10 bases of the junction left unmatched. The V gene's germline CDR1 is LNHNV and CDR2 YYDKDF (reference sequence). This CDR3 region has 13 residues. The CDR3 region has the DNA TGTGCCACAAAAATCGGACTAGCCTCTGAGCAGTTCTTC. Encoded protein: CATKIGLASEQFF. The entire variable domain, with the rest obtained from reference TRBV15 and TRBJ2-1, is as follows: DAMVIQNPRYQVTQFGKPVTLSCSQTLNHNVMYWYQQKSSQAPKLLFHYYDKDFNNEADTPDNFQSRRPNTSFCFLDIRSPGLGDTAMYLCATKIGLASEQFFGPGTRLTVL.

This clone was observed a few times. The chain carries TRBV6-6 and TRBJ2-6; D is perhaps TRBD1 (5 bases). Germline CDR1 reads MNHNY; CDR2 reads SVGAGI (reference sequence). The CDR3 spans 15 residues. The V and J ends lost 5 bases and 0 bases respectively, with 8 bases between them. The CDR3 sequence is CASSRQSSGANVLTF. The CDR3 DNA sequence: TGTGCCAGCAGTAGACAGAGCTCTGGGGCCAACGTCCTGACTTTC.

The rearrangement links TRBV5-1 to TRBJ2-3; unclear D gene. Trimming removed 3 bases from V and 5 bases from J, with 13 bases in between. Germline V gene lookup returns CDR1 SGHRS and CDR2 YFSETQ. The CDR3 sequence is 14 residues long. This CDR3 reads CASSSQVMEDTQYF. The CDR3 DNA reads TGCGCCAGCAGCTCCCAGGTAATGGAAGATACGCAGTATTTT.

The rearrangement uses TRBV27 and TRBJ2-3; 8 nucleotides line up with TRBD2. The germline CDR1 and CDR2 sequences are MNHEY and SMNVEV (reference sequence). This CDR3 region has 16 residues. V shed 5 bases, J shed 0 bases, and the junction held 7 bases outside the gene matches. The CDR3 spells CASSLYSGTSTDTQYF. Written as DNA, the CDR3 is TGTGCCAGCAGTCTCTATAGCGGGACTAGCACAGATACGCAGTATTTT.

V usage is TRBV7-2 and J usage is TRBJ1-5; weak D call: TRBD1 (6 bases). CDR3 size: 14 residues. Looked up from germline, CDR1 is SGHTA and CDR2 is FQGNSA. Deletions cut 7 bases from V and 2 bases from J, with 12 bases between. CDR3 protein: CASTWDIRNQPQHF. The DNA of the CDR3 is TGTGCCAGCACCTGGGACATCCGCAATCAGCCCCAGCATTTT.

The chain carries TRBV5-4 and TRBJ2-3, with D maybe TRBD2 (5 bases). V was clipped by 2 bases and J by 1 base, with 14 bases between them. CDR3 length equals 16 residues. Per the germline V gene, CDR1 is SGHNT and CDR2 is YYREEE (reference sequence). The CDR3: CASSFGGTSGTDTQYF. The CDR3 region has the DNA TGTGCCAGCAGCTTCGGTGGTACTAGTGGCACAGATACGCAGTATTTT.

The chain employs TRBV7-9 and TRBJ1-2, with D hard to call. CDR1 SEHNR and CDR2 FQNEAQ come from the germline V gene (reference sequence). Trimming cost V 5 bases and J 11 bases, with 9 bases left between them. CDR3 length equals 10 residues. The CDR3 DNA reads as TGTGCCAGCAGCCGTTCCTCTTACACCTTC. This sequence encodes CASSRSSYTF. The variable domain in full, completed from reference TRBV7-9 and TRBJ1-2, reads DTGVSQNPRHKITKRGQNVTFRCDPISEHNRLYWYRQTLGQGPEFLTYFQNEAQLEKSRLLSDRFSAERPKGSFSTLEIQRTEQGDSAMYLCASSRSSYTFGSGTRLTVV.

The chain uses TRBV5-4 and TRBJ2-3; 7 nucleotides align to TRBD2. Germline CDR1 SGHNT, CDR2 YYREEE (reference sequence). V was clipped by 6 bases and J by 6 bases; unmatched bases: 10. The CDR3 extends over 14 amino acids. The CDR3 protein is CASTLGGRPDTQYF. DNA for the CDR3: TGTGCCAGCACCCTGGGGGGGAGGCCCGATACGCAGTATTTT.

The CDR3 sequence is CASSLTTGGSETQYF. The CDR3 DNA reads as TGTGCCAGCAGCTTAACTACAGGGGGCTCAGAGACCCAGTACTTC. This chain connects TRBV6-4 to TRBJ2-5, with 9 bases aligning to TRBD1. V gave up 6 bases and J gave up 4 bases; unmatched junction bases: 9. In germline, CDR1 is MRHNA, CDR2 SNTAGT. The CDR3 sequence is 15 residues long.

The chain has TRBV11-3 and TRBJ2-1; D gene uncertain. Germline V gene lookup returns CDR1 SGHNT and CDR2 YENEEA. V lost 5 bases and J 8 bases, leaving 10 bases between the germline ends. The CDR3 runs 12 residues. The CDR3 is CASSLRGDEQFF. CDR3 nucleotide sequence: TGTGCCAGCAGCCTTAGAGGCGATGAGCAGTTCTTC.

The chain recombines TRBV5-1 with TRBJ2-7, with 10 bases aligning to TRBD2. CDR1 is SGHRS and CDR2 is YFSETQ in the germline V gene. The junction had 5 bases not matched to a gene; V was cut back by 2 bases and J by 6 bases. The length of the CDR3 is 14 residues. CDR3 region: CASSFGTSALEQYF. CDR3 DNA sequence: TGCGCCAGCAGCTTCGGGACTAGCGCCCTCGAGCAGTACTTC.

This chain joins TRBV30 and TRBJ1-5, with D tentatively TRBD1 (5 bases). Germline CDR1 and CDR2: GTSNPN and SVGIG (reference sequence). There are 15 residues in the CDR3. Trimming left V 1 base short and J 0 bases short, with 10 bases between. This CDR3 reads CAWSEGAYSNQPQHF. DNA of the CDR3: TGTGCCTGGAGTGAAGGGGCCTATAGCAATCAGCCCCAGCATTTT.

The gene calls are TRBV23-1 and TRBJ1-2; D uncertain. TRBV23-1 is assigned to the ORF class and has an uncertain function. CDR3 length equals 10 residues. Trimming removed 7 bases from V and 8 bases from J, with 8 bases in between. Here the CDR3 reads CASTCSGYTF. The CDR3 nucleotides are TGCGCCAGCACCTGTTCCGGCTACACCTTC.

CDR3 protein: CASSAEGGRRDTEAFF. As DNA, the CDR3 is TGTGCCAGCAGTGCCGAGGGGGGGCGACGTGACACTGAAGCTTTCTTT. This chain uses TRBV2 with TRBJ1-1, with D maybe TRBD1 (6 bases). The CDR3 runs to 16 residues. V shed 4 bases and J shed 3 bases, with 18 bases lying between them. Per the germline V gene, CDR1 is SNHLY and CDR2 is FYNNEI.

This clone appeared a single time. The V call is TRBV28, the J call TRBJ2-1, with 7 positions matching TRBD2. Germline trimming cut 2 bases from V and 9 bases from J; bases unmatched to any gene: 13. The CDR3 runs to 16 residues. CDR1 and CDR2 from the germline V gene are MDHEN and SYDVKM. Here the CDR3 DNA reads TGTGCCAGCAGTTTACCCAGCGGGAAGCCTGGGGGTGAGCAGTTCTTC. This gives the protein CASSLPSGKPGGEQFF.

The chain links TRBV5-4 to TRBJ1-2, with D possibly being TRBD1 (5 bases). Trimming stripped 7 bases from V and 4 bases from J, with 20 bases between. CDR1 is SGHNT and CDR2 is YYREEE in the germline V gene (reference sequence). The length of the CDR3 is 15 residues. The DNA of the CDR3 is TGTGCCAGCCGGCTCGGCGGGGAAGGGGTCTATGGCTACACCTTC. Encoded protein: CASRLGGEGVYGYTF.

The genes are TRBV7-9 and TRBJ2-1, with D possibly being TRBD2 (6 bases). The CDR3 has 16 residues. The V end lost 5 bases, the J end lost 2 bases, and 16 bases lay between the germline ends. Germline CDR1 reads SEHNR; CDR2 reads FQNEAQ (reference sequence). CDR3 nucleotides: TGTGCCAGCAGCCCTATTGCGGGGATAACCTACAATGAGCAGTTCTTC. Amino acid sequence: CASSPIAGITYNEQFF.

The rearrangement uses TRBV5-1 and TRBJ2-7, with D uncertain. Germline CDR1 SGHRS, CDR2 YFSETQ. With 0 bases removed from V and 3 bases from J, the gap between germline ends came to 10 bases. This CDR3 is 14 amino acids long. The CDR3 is CASSLELFLYEQYF. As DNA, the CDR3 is TGCGCCAGCAGCTTGGAGCTTTTCCTCTACGAGCAGTACTTC.

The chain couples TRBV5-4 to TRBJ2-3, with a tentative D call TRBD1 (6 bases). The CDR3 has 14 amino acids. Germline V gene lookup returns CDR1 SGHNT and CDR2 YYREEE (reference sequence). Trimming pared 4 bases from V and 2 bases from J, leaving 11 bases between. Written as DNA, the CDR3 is TGTGCCAGCAGCCGGGACACGAACACAGATACGCAGTATTTT. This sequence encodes CASSRDTNTDTQYF.

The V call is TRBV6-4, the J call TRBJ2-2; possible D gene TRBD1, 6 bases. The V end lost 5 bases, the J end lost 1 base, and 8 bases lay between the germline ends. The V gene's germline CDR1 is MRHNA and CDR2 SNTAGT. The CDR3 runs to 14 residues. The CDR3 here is CASSPTGNTGELFF. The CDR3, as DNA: TGTGCCAGCAGTCCGACAGGGAACACCGGGGAGCTGTTTTTT.

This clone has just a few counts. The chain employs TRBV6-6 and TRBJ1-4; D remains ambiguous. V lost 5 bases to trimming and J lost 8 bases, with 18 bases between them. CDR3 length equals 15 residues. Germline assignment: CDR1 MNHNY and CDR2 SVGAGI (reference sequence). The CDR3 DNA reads TGTGCCAGCAGTCCGTATGATCTAGAGCGGGAAAAACTGTTTTTT. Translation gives CASSPYDLEREKLFF.

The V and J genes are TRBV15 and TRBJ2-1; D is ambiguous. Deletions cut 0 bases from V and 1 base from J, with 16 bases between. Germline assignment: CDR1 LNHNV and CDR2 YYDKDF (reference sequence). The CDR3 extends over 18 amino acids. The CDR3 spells CATSREPRWSGSYNEQFF. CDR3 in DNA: TGTGCCACCAGCAGAGAACCCCGTTGGAGTGGATCCTACAATGAGCAGTTCTTC.

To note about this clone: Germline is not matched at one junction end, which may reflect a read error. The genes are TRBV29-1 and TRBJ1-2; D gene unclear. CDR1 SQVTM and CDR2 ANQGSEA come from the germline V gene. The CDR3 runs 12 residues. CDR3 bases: TGCAGCACGTCGCGGGGTGATGATGGCTACATCTTC. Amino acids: CSTSRGDDGYIF. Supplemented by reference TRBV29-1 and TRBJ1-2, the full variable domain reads SAVISQKPSRDICQRGTSLTIQCQVDSQVTMMFWYRQQPGQSLTLIATANQGSEATYESGFVIDKFPISRPNLTFSTLTVSNMSPEDSSIYLCSTSRGDDGYIFGSGTRLTVV.

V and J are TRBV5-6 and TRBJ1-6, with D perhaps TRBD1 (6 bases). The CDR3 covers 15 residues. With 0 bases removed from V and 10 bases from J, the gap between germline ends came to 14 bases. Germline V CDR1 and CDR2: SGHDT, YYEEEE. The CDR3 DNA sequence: TGTGCCAGCAGCTTGGTGGGCAGGGACAAATCACCCCTCCACTTT. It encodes CASSLVGRDKSPLHF.

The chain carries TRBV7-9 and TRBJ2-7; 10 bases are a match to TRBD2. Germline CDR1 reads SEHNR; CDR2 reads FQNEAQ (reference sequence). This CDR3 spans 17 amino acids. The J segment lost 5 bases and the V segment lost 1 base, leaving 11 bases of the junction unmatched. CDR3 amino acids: CASSLVTSGMRRHEQYF. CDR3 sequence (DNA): TGTGCCAGCAGCTTAGTCACTAGCGGGATGCGCAGGCACGAGCAGTACTTC. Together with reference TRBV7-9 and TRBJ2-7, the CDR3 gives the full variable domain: DTGVSQNPRHKITKRGQNVTFRCDPISEHNRLYWYRQTLGQGPEFLTYFQNEAQLEKSRLLSDRFSAERPKGSFSTLEIQRTEQGDSAMYLCASSLVTSGMRRHEQYFGPGTRLTVT.

CDR3 in amino acids: CASSMTGYEEQPQHF. The CDR3, as DNA: TGTGCCAGTAGTATGACAGGGTATGAGGAACAGCCCCAGCATTTT. The chain combines TRBV19 with TRBJ1-5; 7 positions agree with TRBD1. The V and J ends lost 3 bases and 7 bases, in that order; junction bases with no gene match: 9. Germline CDR1 and CDR2: LNHDA and SQIVND (reference sequence). CDR3 size: 15 residues.